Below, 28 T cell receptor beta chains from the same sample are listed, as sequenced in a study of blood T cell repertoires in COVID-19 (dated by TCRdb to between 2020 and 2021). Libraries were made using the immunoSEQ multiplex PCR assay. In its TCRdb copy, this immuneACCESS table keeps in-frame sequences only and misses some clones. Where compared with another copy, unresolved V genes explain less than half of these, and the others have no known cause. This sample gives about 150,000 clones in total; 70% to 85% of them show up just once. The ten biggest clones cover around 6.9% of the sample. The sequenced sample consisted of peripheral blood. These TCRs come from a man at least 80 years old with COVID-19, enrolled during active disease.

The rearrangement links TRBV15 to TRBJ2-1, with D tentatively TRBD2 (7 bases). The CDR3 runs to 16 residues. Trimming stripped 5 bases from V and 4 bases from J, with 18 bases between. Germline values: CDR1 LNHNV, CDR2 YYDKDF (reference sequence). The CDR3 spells CATSQKAGAGYNEQFF. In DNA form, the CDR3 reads TGTGCCACCAGCCAAAAGGCGGGGGCCGGTTACAATGAGCAGTTCTTC.

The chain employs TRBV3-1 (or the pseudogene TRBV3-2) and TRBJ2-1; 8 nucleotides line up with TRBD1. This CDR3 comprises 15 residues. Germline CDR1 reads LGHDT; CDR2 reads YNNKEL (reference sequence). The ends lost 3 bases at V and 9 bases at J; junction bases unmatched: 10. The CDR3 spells CASSHGDRRNGEQFF. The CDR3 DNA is TGTGCCAGCAGCCACGGGGACAGGAGGAACGGTGAGCAGTTCTTC.

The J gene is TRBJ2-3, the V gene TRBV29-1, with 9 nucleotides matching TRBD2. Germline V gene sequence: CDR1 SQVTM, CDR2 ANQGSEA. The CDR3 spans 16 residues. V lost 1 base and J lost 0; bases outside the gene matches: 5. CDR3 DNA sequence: TGCAGCGTTGAAGGAGAGCGGGGGGCTAGCACAGATACGCAGTATTTT. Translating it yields CSVEGERGASTDTQYF.

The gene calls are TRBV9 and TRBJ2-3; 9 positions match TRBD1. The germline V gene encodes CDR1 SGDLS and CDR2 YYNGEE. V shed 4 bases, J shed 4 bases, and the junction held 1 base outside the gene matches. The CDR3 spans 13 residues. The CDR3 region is CASSRQGADTQYF. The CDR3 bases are TGTGCCAGCAGCCGACAGGGGGCAGATACGCAGTATTTT.

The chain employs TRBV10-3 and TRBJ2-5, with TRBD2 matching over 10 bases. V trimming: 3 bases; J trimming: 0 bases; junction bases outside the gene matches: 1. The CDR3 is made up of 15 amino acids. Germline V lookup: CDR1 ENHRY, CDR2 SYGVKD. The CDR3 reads CAISDSGGNQETQYF. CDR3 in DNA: TGTGCCATCAGTGATAGCGGGGGGAACCAAGAGACCCAGTACTTC.

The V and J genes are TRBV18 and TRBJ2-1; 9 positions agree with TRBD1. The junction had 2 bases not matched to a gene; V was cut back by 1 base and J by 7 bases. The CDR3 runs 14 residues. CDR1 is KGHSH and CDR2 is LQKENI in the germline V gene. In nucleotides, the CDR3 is TGTGCCAGCTCACCACAGGGGACAGGGAATGAGCAGTTCTTC. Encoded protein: CASSPQGTGNEQFF.

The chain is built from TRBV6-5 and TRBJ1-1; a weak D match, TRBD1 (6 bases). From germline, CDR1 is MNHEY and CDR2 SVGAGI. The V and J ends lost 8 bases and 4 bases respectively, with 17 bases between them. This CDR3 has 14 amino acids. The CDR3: CASDTHTGTTEAFF. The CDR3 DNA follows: TGTGCCAGCGACACTCATACAGGGACCACTGAAGCTTTCTTT.

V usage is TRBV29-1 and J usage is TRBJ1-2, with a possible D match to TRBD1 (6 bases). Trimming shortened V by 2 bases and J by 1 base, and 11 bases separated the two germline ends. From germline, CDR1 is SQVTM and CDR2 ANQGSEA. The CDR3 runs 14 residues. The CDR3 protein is CSVERDTFNYGYTF. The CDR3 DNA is TGCAGCGTTGAAAGGGACACGTTTAACTATGGCTACACCTTC.

CDR3 sequence reads: CASGPAANTGELFF. The CDR3 DNA reads TGTGCCAGCGGGCCAGCGGCGAACACCGGGGAGCTGTTTTTT. This chain connects TRBV6-1 to TRBJ2-2, with a possible D match to TRBD2 (5 bases). V lost 8 bases to trimming and J lost 0 bases, with 10 bases between them. Germline assignment: CDR1 MNHNS and CDR2 SASEGT. The CDR3 spans 14 residues.

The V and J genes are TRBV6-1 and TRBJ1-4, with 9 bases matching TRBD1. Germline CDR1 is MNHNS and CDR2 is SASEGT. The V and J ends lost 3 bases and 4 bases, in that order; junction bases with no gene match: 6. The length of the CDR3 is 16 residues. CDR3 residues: CASSEAGTGYNEKLFF. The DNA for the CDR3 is TGTGCCAGCAGTGAGGCCGGGACAGGGTATAATGAAAAACTGTTTTTT.

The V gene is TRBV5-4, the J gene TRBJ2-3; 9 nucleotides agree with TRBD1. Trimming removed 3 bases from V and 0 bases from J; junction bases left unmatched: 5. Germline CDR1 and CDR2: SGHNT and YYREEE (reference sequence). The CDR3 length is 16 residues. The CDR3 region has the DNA TGTGCCAGCAGCTCTAGGACAGGGGTGAGCACAGATACGCAGTATTTT. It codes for CASSSRTGVSTDTQYF. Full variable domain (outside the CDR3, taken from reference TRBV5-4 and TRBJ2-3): ETGVTQSPTHLIKTRGQQVTLRCSSQSGHNTVSWYQQALGQGPQFIFQYYREEENGRGNFPPRFSGLQFPNYSSELNVNALELDDSALYLCASSSRTGVSTDTQYFGPGTRLTVL.

The CDR3 sequence is CASSLDSPYGYTF. DNA of the CDR3: TGTGCCAGCTCACTCGACAGCCCCTATGGCTACACCTTC. The chain carries TRBV18 and TRBJ1-2; D perhaps matches TRBD1 (5 bases). The V gene's germline CDR1 is KGHSH and CDR2 LQKENI. The CDR3 is 13 residues long. V was shortened by 4 bases and J by 4 bases, with 10 bases between the two germline ends.

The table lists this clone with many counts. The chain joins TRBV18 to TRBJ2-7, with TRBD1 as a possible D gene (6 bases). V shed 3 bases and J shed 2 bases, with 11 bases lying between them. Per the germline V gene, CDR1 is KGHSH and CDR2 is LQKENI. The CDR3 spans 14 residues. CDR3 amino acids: CASSPGRGAYEQYF. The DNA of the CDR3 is TGTGCCAGCTCACCGGGCAGGGGAGCCTACGAGCAGTACTTC.

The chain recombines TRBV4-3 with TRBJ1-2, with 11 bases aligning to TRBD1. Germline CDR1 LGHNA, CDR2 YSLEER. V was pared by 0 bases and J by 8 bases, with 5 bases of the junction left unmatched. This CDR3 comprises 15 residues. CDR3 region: CASSQEDRGRGGYTF. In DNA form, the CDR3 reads TGCGCCAGCAGCCAAGAGGACAGGGGGCGAGGGGGCTACACCTTC.

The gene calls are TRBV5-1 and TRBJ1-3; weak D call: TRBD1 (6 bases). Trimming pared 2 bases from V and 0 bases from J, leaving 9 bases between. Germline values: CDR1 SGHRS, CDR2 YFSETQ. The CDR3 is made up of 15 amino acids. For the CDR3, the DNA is TGCGCCAGCAGCTTTGGGACAAGCTCTGGAAACACCATATATTTT. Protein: CASSFGTSSGNTIYF.

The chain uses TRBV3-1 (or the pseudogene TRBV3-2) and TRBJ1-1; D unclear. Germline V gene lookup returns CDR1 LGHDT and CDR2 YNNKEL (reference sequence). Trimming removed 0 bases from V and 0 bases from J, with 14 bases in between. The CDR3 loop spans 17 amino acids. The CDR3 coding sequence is TGTGCCAGCAGCCAAGATGGACTGGGGATAATGAACACTGAAGCTTTCTTT. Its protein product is CASSQDGLGIMNTEAFF.

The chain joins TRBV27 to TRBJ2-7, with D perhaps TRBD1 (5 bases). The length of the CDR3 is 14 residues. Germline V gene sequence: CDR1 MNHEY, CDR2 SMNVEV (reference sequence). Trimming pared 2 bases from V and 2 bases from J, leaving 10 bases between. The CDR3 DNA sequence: TGTGCCAGCAGTTTACTCTTAGGGGCCTACGAGCAGTACTTC. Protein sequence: CASSLLLGAYEQYF.

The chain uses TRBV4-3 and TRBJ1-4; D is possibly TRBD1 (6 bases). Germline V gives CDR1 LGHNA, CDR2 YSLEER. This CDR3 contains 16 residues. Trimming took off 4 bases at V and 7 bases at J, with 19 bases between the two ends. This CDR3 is CASSPALTGRSEKLFF. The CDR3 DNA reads TGCGCCAGCAGCCCTGCCCTGACAGGACGTTCTGAAAAACTGTTTTTT.

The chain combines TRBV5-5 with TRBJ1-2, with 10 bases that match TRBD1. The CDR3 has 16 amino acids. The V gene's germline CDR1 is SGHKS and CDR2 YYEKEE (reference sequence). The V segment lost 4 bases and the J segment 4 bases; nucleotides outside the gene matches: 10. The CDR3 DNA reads TGTGCCAGCAGCAGGGACAGGGGAGGATTAGCCTATGGCTACACCTTC. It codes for CASSRDRGGLAYGYTF.

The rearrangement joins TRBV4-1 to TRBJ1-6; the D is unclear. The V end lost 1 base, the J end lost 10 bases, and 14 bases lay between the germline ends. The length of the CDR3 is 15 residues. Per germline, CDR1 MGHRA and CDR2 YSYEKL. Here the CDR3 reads CASSQVWRAGSPLHF. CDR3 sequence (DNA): TGCGCCAGCAGCCAAGTTTGGCGGGCGGGGTCACCCCTCCACTTT.

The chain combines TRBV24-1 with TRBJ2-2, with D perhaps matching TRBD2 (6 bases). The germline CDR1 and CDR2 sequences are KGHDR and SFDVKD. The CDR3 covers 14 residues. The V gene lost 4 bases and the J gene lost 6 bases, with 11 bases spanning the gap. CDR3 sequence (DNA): TGTGCCACCAGTGAGTCGACTAGTCCCGGGGAGCTGTTTTTT. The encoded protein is CATSESTSPGELFF.

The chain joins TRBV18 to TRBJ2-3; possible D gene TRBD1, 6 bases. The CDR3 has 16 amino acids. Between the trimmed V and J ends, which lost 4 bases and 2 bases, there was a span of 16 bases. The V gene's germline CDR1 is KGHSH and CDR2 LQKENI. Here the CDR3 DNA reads TGTGCCAGCTCACGCTCAGGGGAAGGGGACACAGATACGCAGTATTTT. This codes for CASSRSGEGDTDTQYF.

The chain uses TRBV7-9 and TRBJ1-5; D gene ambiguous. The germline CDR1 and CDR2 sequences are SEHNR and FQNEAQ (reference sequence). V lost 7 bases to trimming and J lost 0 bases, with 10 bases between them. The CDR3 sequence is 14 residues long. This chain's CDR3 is CASTNSDSNQPQHF. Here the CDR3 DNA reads TGTGCCAGCACCAACTCAGATAGCAATCAGCCCCAGCATTTT.

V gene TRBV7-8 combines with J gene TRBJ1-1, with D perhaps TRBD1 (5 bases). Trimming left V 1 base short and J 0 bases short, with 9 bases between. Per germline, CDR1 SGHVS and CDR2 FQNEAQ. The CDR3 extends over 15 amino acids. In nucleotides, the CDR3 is TGTGCCAGCAGCTTAGTAGCAGGGCTGAACACTGAAGCTTTCTTT. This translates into CASSLVAGLNTEAFF.

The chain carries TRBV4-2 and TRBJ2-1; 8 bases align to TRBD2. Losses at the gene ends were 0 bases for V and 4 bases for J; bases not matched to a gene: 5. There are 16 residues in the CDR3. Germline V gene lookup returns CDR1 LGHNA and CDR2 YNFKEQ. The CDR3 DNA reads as TGTGCCAGCAGCCAAGATCCAGCGGGGGCGTACAATGAGCAGTTCTTC. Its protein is CASSQDPAGAYNEQFF.

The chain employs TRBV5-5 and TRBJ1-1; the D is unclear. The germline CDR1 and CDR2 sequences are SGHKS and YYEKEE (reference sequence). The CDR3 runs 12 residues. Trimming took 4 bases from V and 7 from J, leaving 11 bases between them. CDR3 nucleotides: TGTGCCAGCAGCCCTGAGCCCGGTGAAGCTTTCTTT. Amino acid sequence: CASSPEPGEAFF.

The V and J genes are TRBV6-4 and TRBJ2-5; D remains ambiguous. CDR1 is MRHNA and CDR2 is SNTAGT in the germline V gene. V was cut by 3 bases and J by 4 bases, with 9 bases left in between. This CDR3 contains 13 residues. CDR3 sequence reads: CASSEAPGETQYF. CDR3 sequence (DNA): TGTGCCAGCAGTGAGGCCCCTGGAGAGACCCAGTACTTC.

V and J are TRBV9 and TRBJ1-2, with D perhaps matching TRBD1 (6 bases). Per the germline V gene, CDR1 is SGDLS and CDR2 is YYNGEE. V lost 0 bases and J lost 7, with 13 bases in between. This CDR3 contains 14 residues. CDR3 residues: CASSVGPTGTGYTF. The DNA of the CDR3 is TGTGCCAGCAGCGTAGGTCCTACAGGGACTGGCTACACCTTC.